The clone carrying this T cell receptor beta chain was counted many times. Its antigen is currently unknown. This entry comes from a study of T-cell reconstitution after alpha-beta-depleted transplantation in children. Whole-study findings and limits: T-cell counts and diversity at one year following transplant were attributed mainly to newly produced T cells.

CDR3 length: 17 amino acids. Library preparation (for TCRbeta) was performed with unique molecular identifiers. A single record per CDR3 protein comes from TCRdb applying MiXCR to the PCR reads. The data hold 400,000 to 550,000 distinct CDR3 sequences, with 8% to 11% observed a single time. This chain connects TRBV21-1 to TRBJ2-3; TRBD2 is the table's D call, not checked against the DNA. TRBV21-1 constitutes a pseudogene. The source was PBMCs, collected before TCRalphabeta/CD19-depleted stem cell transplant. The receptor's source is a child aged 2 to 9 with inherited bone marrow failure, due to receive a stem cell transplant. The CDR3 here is CASSTLTSGQTTDTQYF. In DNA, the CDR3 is TGTGCCAGCAGCACCTTGACTAGCGGCCAGACCACAGATACGCAGTATTTT.